Following are 17 T cell receptor beta chains from one sample sequenced in a study of siplizumab effects on memory and regulatory T cells. Profiled with immunoSEQ multiplex PCR; TCRdb holds only in-frame clones, not every one. The table has 56,000 or so clones, around 97% seen once. Specimen: naive CD8+ T cells sorted from blood. These receptors all stem from a human donor in good health.

The chain uses TRBV7-2 and TRBJ2-7; D perhaps matches TRBD2 (5 bases). The germline V gene has CDR1 SGHTA and CDR2 FQGNSA. The CDR3 is 14 amino acids. Between the trimmed V and J ends, which lost 6 bases and 0 bases, there was a span of 12 bases. This CDR3 reads CASRRTSSSYEQYF. Here the CDR3 DNA reads TGTGCCAGCAGGCGTACTAGTAGCTCCTACGAGCAGTACTTC. The full variable domain, rest sourced from reference TRBV7-2 and TRBJ2-7, is GAGVSQSPSNKVTEKGKDVELRCDPISGHTALYWYRQSLGQGLEFLIYFQGNSAPDKSGLPSDRFSAERTGGSVSTLTIQRTQQEDSAVYLCASRRTSSSYEQYFGPGTRLTVT.

The chain joins TRBV7-8 to TRBJ2-7, with D tentatively TRBD2 (6 bases). The CDR3 consists of 15 residues. Germline V gives CDR1 SGHVS, CDR2 FQNEAQ. The germline V and J ends were trimmed by 4 bases and 2 bases, with 15 bases remaining between them. The chain's CDR3 is CASSSFSGATYEQYF. CDR3 nucleotides: TGTGCCAGCAGCTCATTTAGCGGAGCTACCTACGAGCAGTACTTC.

This chain links TRBV7-8 with TRBJ2-1, with D perhaps matching TRBD2 (6 bases). Germline loops: CDR1 SGHVS, CDR2 FQNEAQ. V shed 4 bases and J shed 9 bases, with 16 bases lying between them. The CDR3 extends over 14 amino acids. The CDR3, as DNA: TGTGCCAGCAGCTCATTTTACGGGGGAGCTGAGCAGTTCTTC. It encodes CASSSFYGGAEQFF.

CDR3 nucleotides: TGTGCCAGCAGTTTGTGGGGGAACACTGAAGCTTTCTTT. This encodes CASSLWGNTEAFF. The J gene is TRBJ1-1, the V gene TRBV5-8; D unresolved. CDR1 SGHTS and CDR2 YDEGEE come from the germline V gene. Between the trimmed V and J ends, which lost 5 bases and 1 base, there was a span of 9 bases. The length of the CDR3 is 13 residues.

V gene TRBV6-1 combines with J gene TRBJ2-7; perhaps TRBD1 as D (5 bases). V lost 1 base, J lost 3 bases, and 10 bases lay in between. The CDR3 has 14 residues. Germline CDR1 and CDR2: MNHNS and SASEGT. The CDR3 is CASSEGPRDYEQYF. The CDR3 DNA follows: TGTGCCAGCAGTGAAGGCCCCAGGGACTACGAGCAGTACTTC.

The rearrangement joins TRBV5-4 to TRBJ2-7; 8 positions agree with TRBD1. Losses at the gene ends were 2 bases for V and 3 bases for J; bases not matched to a gene: 13. The CDR3 totals 17 residues. Germline assignment: CDR1 SGHNT and CDR2 YYREEE (reference sequence). This CDR3 reads CASSLLWGQETNYEQYF. DNA for the CDR3: TGTGCCAGCAGCTTACTTTGGGGACAGGAAACGAACTACGAGCAGTACTTC.

The chain employs TRBV14 and TRBJ2-1; the D gene is possibly TRBD2 (5 bases). V lost 1 base and J lost 5, with 9 bases in between. The CDR3 covers 14 residues. Germline CDR1 reads SGHDN; CDR2 reads FVKESK. CDR3 protein: CASSQVGLNNEQFF. The CDR3 nucleotides are TGTGCCAGCAGCCAAGTCGGACTTAACAATGAGCAGTTCTTC.

This chain links TRBV30 with TRBJ2-5; no clear D. The CDR3 consists of 13 residues. Germline lookup yields CDR1 GTSNPN and CDR2 SVGIG (reference sequence). Trimming pared 3 bases from V and 4 bases from J, leaving 12 bases between. CDR3 sequence: CAWRPSGLETQYF. CDR3 nucleotides: TGTGCCTGGAGACCAAGTGGGTTAGAGACCCAGTACTTC.

This clone was counted once. The gene calls are TRBV7-6 and TRBJ1-1; D is possibly TRBD1 (5 bases). There are 13 residues in the CDR3. Trimming removed 5 bases at V and 3 bases at J, with 10 bases between. Germline V gives CDR1 SGHVS, CDR2 FNYEAQ. The CDR3 DNA is TGTGCCAGCAGCCTAGGGGAAGACACTGAAGCTTTCTTT. Translation: CASSLGEDTEAFF.

The rearrangement joins TRBV13 to TRBJ2-3; 8 nucleotides line up with TRBD2. In germline, CDR1 is PRHDT, CDR2 FYEKMQ (reference sequence). The CDR3 extends over 15 amino acids. J was trimmed by 6 bases and V by 2 bases; bases with no gene match: 7. The CDR3 sequence: CASSLRIRGGDTQYF. The CDR3 nucleotides read TGTGCCAGCAGCTTACGAATTCGGGGGGGTGATACGCAGTATTTT.

The J gene is TRBJ1-2, the V gene TRBV23-1; D perhaps matches TRBD1 (5 bases). TRBV23-1 is classed as an ORF, of uncertain function. Trimming shortened V by 8 bases and J by 3 bases, and 16 bases separated the two germline ends. The CDR3 extends over 14 amino acids. The CDR3 reads CASGLGAKDYGYTF. The CDR3 DNA is TGCGCCAGCGGTCTAGGGGCGAAAGACTATGGCTACACCTTC.

This clone was found once. The chain is built from TRBV27 and TRBJ1-1; no clear D. Trimming cost V 4 bases and J 1 base, with 13 bases left between them. The germline V gene encodes CDR1 MNHEY and CDR2 SMNVEV (reference sequence). The CDR3 loop spans 15 amino acids. The CDR3 sequence is CASSSTFSPNTEAFF. The CDR3, as DNA: TGTGCCAGCAGTTCAACCTTTTCCCCGAACACTGAAGCTTTCTTT.

The V and J genes are TRBV10-1 and TRBJ2-3; no clear D gene. CDR1 and CDR2 from the germline V gene are WNHNN and SYGVQD (reference sequence). V gave up 8 bases and J gave up 3 bases, with 21 bases separating them. The CDR3 is 16 residues long. The CDR3 DNA follows: TGCGCCAGCGCCCTCCACGGGTGGGCCGGTACAGATACGCAGTATTTT. Amino acids: CASALHGWAGTDTQYF.

V is TRBV29-1 and J is TRBJ2-1; TRBD2 is a possible D gene (5 bases). Trimming left V 2 bases short and J 2 bases short, with 16 bases between. Germline CDR1 reads SQVTM; CDR2 reads ANQGSEA. CDR3 size: 16 residues. The CDR3 reads CSVELSSGKTYNEQFF. The CDR3 DNA is TGCAGCGTTGAACTCTCCAGCGGAAAAACCTACAATGAGCAGTTCTTC.

V gene TRBV11-3 combines with J gene TRBJ2-3, with no clear D. Germline V gene data show CDR1 as SGHNT and CDR2 as YENEEA. CDR3 length: 12 residues. The V and J ends lost 11 bases and 6 bases respectively, with 15 bases between them. CDR3 sequence: CASQVNLDTQYF. The CDR3 DNA follows: TGTGCCTCCCAGGTTAATTTGGATACGCAGTATTTT.

The V call is TRBV25-1, the J call TRBJ2-7; D call uncertain. This CDR3 comprises 14 residues. Germline V gene sequence: CDR1 MGHDK, CDR2 SYGVNS. The V gene lost 1 base and the J gene lost 2 bases, with 9 bases spanning the gap. The CDR3 region is CASSELGSAYEQYF. CDR3 coding DNA: TGTGCCAGCAGTGAATTGGGCAGCGCCTACGAGCAGTACTTC.

The CDR3 DNA is TGTGCCAGCAGTTTTGGTATGAGCAATGAGCAGTTCTTC. Protein product: CASSFGMSNEQFF. The chain recombines TRBV27 with TRBJ2-1; D unresolved. V lost 3 bases to trimming and J lost 6 bases, with 9 bases between them. Germline values: CDR1 MNHEY, CDR2 SMNVEV (reference sequence). The CDR3 totals 13 residues.